This T cell receptor (beta chain) was found in a study of T cell repertoires in cytomegalovirus infection. Study at large: It can be stated that public TCR beta signatures indicated CMV infection as well as a matching HLA type. Study conclusions and caveats: Across the ex vivo response, the dominant clonotypes were HLA-C-restricted CMV-specific TCR beta clonotypes. Cumulative public TCR beta family frequency identified CMV carriers with the relevant HLA.

TCRdb used MiXCR to reprocess the reads, holding one entry per CDR3 protein. The data show 200,000 to 300,000 distinct CDR3 sequences, over 8% seen once. V was pared by 5 bases and J by 14 bases, with 17 bases between. Germline values: CDR1 MDHEN, CDR2 SYDVKM. The CDR3 is made up of 12 amino acids. This clonotype was observed a handful of times. Its antigen is unidentified. Sequenced sample: PBMCs. This clonotype was sampled from a human donor in good health (CMV status not recorded). Some clones in this sample may be carry-over from other donors' samples. V and J are TRBV28 and TRBJ2-3, with a possible D match to TRBD1 (6 bases). CDR3 nucleotide sequence: TGTGCCAGCAGTCAAGACAGGAGGCCCTGGTATTTT. It encodes CASSQDRRPWYF. Combining the CDR3 with reference TRBV28 and TRBJ2-3 gives the whole variable domain DVKVTQSSRYLVKRTGEKVFLECVQDMDHENMFWYRQDPGLGLRLIYFSYDVKMKEKGDIPEGYSVSREKKERFSLILESASTNQTSMYLCASSQDRRPWYFGPGTRLTVL.